These 9 T cell receptor beta chains came from one sample sequenced in a study of control samples from healthy donors and cancer patients. Clones were read by immunoSEQ multiplex PCR, and TCRdb kept only the in-frame ones, dropping some. The data hold about 70,000 clones, with around 87% observed a single time. The sample consisted of PBMCs. The receptor source for this set is a woman aged 45-59 years with head and neck cancer.

The V gene is TRBV5-4, the J gene TRBJ2-2; unclear D gene. The CDR3 is 15 amino acids. With 1 base removed from V and 4 bases from J, the gap between germline ends came to 11 bases. CDR1 and CDR2 (germline): SGHNT, YYREEE (reference sequence). The CDR3 here is CASSLPGPFTGELFF. CDR3 DNA: TGTGCCAGCAGCTTGCCCGGGCCATTCACCGGGGAGCTGTTTTTT.

The chain's CDR3 is CASSPDTTTGELFF. In DNA form, the CDR3 reads TGTGCCAGCAGCCCCGACACGACCACCGGGGAGCTGTTTTTT. The chain joins TRBV6-2 or TRBV6-3 to TRBJ2-2, with D hard to call. V shed 6 bases and J shed 4 bases, with 12 bases lying between them. The CDR3 is 14 amino acids. Germline V gene sequence: CDR1 MNHEY, CDR2 SVGEGT.

This clone was seen only once. The sample holds other DNA sequences that translate to the same CDR3. V usage is TRBV9 and J usage is TRBJ2-5; tentative D call: TRBD2 (5 bases). In germline, CDR1 is SGDLS, CDR2 YYNGEE. The V end was cut by 0 bases, the J end by 1 base, with 7 bases between. This CDR3 contains 14 residues. CDR3 loop: CASSVGTSQETQYF. Here the CDR3 DNA reads TGTGCCAGCAGCGTAGGGACTTCCCAAGAGACCCAGTACTTC.

The chain employs TRBV30 and TRBJ2-7; either TRBD1 or TRBD2 may fit D (5 bases each). In germline, CDR1 is GTSNPN, CDR2 SVGIG (reference sequence). V lost 6 bases to trimming and J lost 0 bases, with 12 bases between them. The CDR3 has 13 amino acids. The CDR3 spells CACPGPSSYEQYF. The CDR3 DNA is TGTGCCTGCCCGGGGCCCAGCTCCTACGAGCAGTACTTC.

This rearrangement joins TRBV4-2 to TRBJ2-7; possibly TRBD2 for D (7 bases). Trimming pared 0 bases from V and 7 bases from J, leaving 16 bases between. Germline V CDR1 and CDR2: LGHNA, YNFKEQ. This CDR3 is built from 15 residues. CDR3 coding DNA: TGTGCCAGCAGCCAAGACCTGGCGGGGGCGCGGGAGCAGTACTTC. Its protein is CASSQDLAGAREQYF.

V gene TRBV5-1 combines with J gene TRBJ2-3, with D possibly matching TRBD2 (6 bases). This CDR3 is built from 15 residues. Trimming stripped 4 bases from V and 1 base from J, with 13 bases between. Germline V gene lookup returns CDR1 SGHRS and CDR2 YFSETQ. DNA for the CDR3: TGCGCCAGCAGCCCAGGACTAACTGGCACAGATACGCAGTATTTT. As protein: CASSPGLTGTDTQYF.

V gene TRBV18 combines with J gene TRBJ1-4, with 10 nucleotides matching TRBD1. Per the germline V gene, CDR1 is KGHSH and CDR2 is LQKENI. Trimming at V came to 0 bases and at J to 5 bases, leaving 3 bases not matched to a gene. The CDR3 runs 16 residues. CDR3 DNA: TGTGCCAGCTCACCACCGACAGGGGGCATGAATGAAAAACTGTTTTTT. Translated: CASSPPTGGMNEKLFF.

This chain uses TRBV27 with TRBJ2-1, with no clear D. The CDR3 runs 14 residues. Trimming took 4 bases from V and 5 from J, leaving 12 bases between them. The germline CDR1 and CDR2 sequences are MNHEY and SMNVEV (reference sequence). CDR3 loop: CASSSAPINNEQFF. The CDR3 DNA sequence: TGTGCCAGCAGTTCAGCGCCAATAAACAATGAGCAGTTCTTC.

The chain joins TRBV29-1 to TRBJ2-3; 7 bases are a match to TRBD2. The junction had 11 bases not matched to a gene; V was cut back by 8 bases and J by 6 bases. This CDR3 contains 13 residues. Germline V gene lookup returns CDR1 SQVTM and CDR2 ANQGSEA. The CDR3: CSSLGWGGDTQYF. The CDR3, as DNA: TGCAGCAGCTTAGGCTGGGGGGGGGATACGCAGTATTTT.